What follows describes a single TCR beta chain. Germline and junction disagree at one end, which may indicate a read error. In the sorted-subset replicate PCRs, around 0.2 ug DNA, 25,000 to 30,000 T cell genomes, was used. The data were produced by immunoSEQ multiplex PCR, yet TCRdb's version contains in-frame clones alone and is incomplete. This sample carries 2 million to 2.5 million clones, approximately 90% of them seen once, and the ten largest clones take roughly 0.34%. This specimen belongs to a study of shared clonotypes between healthy human individuals. The sample taken for sequencing was naive CD4+ T cells from PBMCs. As for subset: CD45RA+ positively selected. The origin of this receptor is a man younger than 30 in good health. Some clones in this sample may be carry-over from other donors' samples.

CDR3 bases: TGTGCCTGGAGGTGGGTTAACCATGGCTACACCTTC. It codes for CAWRWVNHGYTF. This sequence joins TRBV30 and TRBJ1-2; D remains ambiguous. The CDR3 contains 12 residues. The germline CDR1 and CDR2 sequences are GTSNPN and SVGIG (reference sequence).